This T cell receptor beta chain emerged from a study of blood T cell repertoires in COVID-19. Study information: Acute and convalescent COVID-19 specimens originated in the United States, Italy and Spain. PBMCs, B-cell-depleted T cells, or T cells provided the cDNA or gDNA that made up the material.

Assay used: immunoSEQ multiplex PCR; TCRdb lists only in-frame clones, some missing. The sample has over 200,000 clones, about 86% seen once. Trimming removed 8 bases from V and 0 bases from J, with 16 bases in between. Germline CDR1 reads LNHDA; CDR2 reads SQIVND (reference sequence). The CDR3 runs to 15 residues. The V gene is TRBV19, the J gene TRBJ1-2, with TRBD1 as a possible D gene (6 bases). The sample was PBMCs or T cells enriched from blood (not recorded which). The source is a woman aged 50 to 60 with acute COVID-19. The CDR3 DNA is TGTGCCAGTTATGGGACAACGATGACTAACTATGGCTACACCTTC. It translates to CASYGTTMTNYGYTF.